Sequencing of this TCR beta chain was carried out in a study of blood T cell repertoires in COVID-19. About the research overall: There were acute and convalescent COVID-19 samples, and they came from the United States, Italy and Spain.

Source study methods: Researchers report that nucleated cell counts were estimated from reference gene primer amplification. The assay was immunoSEQ multiplex PCR, and TCRdb's table has in-frame clones only and misses some. For V, J and clone size, that table is used; D and trimming come from the DNA. The data contain around 200,000 clones, more than 60% of them seen just once; the ten biggest clones take up 9.5% to 15%. The receptor was derived from a woman aged 50 to 65 with acute or convalescent COVID-19. Sample: peripheral blood.

The CDR3: CASNPWTGGSEQFF. CDR3 sequence (DNA): TGTGCCAGCAACCCGTGGACAGGGGGCAGTGAGCAGTTCTTC. The genes are TRBV2 and TRBJ2-1, with TRBD1 identical over 11 bases. Trimming took 7 bases from V and 9 from J; bases not matched to a gene: 8. This CDR3 spans 14 amino acids. The germline V gene has CDR1 SNHLY and CDR2 FYNNEI.